This TCR beta chain was recovered during a study of blood T cell repertoires in COVID-19. Looking at the study overall: The origin of the acute and convalescent COVID-19 samples was the United States, Italy and Spain. T cells, B-cell-depleted T cells, or PBMCs provided the cDNA or gDNA that served as material.

The germline V gene has CDR1 MNHEY and CDR2 SVGAGI. The CDR3 is 15 residues long. V dropped 7 bases and J dropped 7; count of bases not matched to a gene: 16. In the source study's methods: Using reference gene primer amplification, nucleated cell counts were estimated. Assay used: immunoSEQ multiplex PCR; TCRdb lists only in-frame clones, some missing. V, J and clone size derive from that table, while D and trimming were established from the DNA sequence. Of some 220,000 clones listed, approximately 84% are singletons. The TCR was taken from a man in his fifties with acute or convalescent COVID-19. The chain combines TRBV6-5 with TRBJ2-7, with TRBD2 identical over 7 bases. The sequenced material came from peripheral blood. CDR3 sequence: CASIPRLAAPGEQYF. The CDR3 DNA sequence: TGTGCCAGCATCCCCCGGCTAGCGGCACCCGGGGAGCAGTACTTC.